The 18 T cell receptor beta chains given below trace back to one sample, sequenced in a study of blood T cell repertoires in COVID-19. Assay used: immunoSEQ multiplex PCR; TCRdb lists only in-frame clones, some missing. The sample carries 100,000 to 110,000 clones, more than 75% recorded once. Material: peripheral blood. These receptors came from a human donor in a cohort sampled during active COVID-19.

The genes are TRBV18 and TRBJ2-1, with a possible D match to TRBD1 (6 bases). The CDR3 is made up of 16 amino acids. Trimming shortened V by 3 bases and J by 8 bases, and 20 bases separated the two germline ends. Germline loops: CDR1 KGHSH, CDR2 LQKENI. CDR3 amino acids: CASSPNKQGPSHEQFF. DNA for the CDR3: TGTGCCAGCTCACCGAATAAACAGGGCCCTTCCCATGAGCAGTTCTTC.

CDR3 amino acids: CASSFVERAQGREQYF. CDR3 nucleotides: TGTGCCAGCAGCTTTGTTGAGCGGGCCCAGGGACGGGAGCAGTACTTC. The rearrangement joins TRBV12-1 to TRBJ2-7; TRBD2, the D gene given by the table, was not confirmed from the DNA. TRBV12-1 is deemed a pseudogene. This CDR3 is built from 16 residues.

The genes are TRBV4-1 and TRBJ2-5; 7 bases are a match to TRBD2. This CDR3 region has 14 residues. Germline loops: CDR1 MGHRA, CDR2 YSYEKL. Trimming took 4 bases from V and 1 from J; bases not matched to a gene: 3. The CDR3 reads CASSRSSGQETQYF. CDR3 in DNA: TGCGCCAGCAGCCGGTCTAGCGGCCAAGAGACCCAGTACTTC.

The chain recombines TRBV7-6 with TRBJ2-5, with 8 bases fitting TRBD2. Germline-derived CDR1 and CDR2 are SGHVS and FNYEAQ. The V gene end was trimmed by 1 base and the J gene end by 3 bases; junction bases not matched to a gene: 7. This CDR3 spans 16 amino acids. Here the CDR3 reads CASSLVAGGWEETQYF. DNA of the CDR3: TGTGCCAGCAGCTTAGTTGCGGGGGGTTGGGAAGAGACCCAGTACTTC.

In this sample, this clone turned up a few times. V gene TRBV11-2 combines with J gene TRBJ2-7; 8 bases align to TRBD1. Losses at the gene ends were 3 bases for V and 3 bases for J; bases not matched to a gene: 1. Per germline, CDR1 SGHAT and CDR2 FQNNGV. This CDR3 contains 13 residues. The chain's CDR3 is CASSFDRGYEQYF. CDR3 DNA sequence: TGTGCCAGCAGCTTTGACAGGGGCTACGAGCAGTACTTC.

The chain carries TRBV9 and TRBJ1-1; 7 bases align to TRBD1. With V trimmed by 3 bases and J by 3 bases, 5 bases remained unmatched. Germline values: CDR1 SGDLS, CDR2 YYNGEE. This CDR3 comprises 14 residues. The CDR3 sequence is CASSDRDRDTEAFF. The CDR3 nucleotides read TGTGCCAGCAGCGACCGGGACAGAGACACTGAAGCTTTCTTT.

The chain uses TRBV6-5 and TRBJ1-1, with TRBD1 matching over 7 bases. With V trimmed by 7 bases and J by 7 bases, 9 bases remained unmatched. Germline CDR1 reads MNHEY; CDR2 reads SVGAGI. The CDR3 has 13 residues. The CDR3 loop is CASTEGGTVEAFF. For the CDR3, the DNA is TGTGCCAGCACCGAAGGAGGGACAGTTGAAGCTTTCTTT.

This chain connects TRBV5-1 to TRBJ1-2, with D maybe TRBD1 (5 bases). CDR3 size: 13 residues. With 2 bases removed from V and 8 bases from J, the gap between germline ends came to 13 bases. Germline V gene sequence: CDR1 SGHRS, CDR2 YFSETQ. The CDR3 sequence is CASSFNRLGGYTF. The CDR3 DNA follows: TGCGCCAGCAGCTTTAACAGGTTAGGAGGCTACACCTTC.

The rearrangement joins TRBV11-2 to TRBJ1-1; 8 nucleotides agree with TRBD1. The germline CDR1 and CDR2 sequences are SGHAT and FQNNGV. The CDR3 consists of 13 residues. V lost 6 bases, J lost 3 bases, and 3 bases stayed unmatched. The CDR3 DNA is TGTGCCAGCAGGGCACAGGGGGACACTGAAGCTTTCTTT. This codes for CASRAQGDTEAFF. Supplemented by reference TRBV11-2 and TRBJ1-1, the full variable domain reads EAGVAQSPRYKIIEKRQSVAFWCNPISGHATLYWYQQILGQGPKLLIQFQNNGVVDDSQLPKDRFSAERLKGVDSTLKIQPAKLEDSAVYLCASRAQGDTEAFFGQGTRLTVV.

CDR3 nucleotides: TGTGCCTGGACCCGAGGACTAGCGGGAGGATGGTCCTACAATGAGCAGTTCTTC. Translating gives CAWTRGLAGGWSYNEQFF. The chain employs TRBV30 and TRBJ2-1; TRBD2 aligns across 14 bases. Germline V gives CDR1 GTSNPN, CDR2 SVGIG (reference sequence). The CDR3 is 18 residues long. The trim removed 4 bases at V and 1 base at J, leaving 9 bases unmatched.

The genes are TRBV19 and TRBJ1-5, with D uncertain. Germline-derived CDR1 and CDR2 are LNHDA and SQIVND (reference sequence). The CDR3 is 16 residues long. The germline V and J ends were trimmed by 3 bases and 5 bases, with 17 bases remaining between them. CDR3 nucleotide sequence: TGTGCCAGTAGTATTAGGCCCGGGATGCAGGATCAGCCCCAGCATTTT. Translated, it gives CASSIRPGMQDQPQHF.

This chain links TRBV3-1 (or the pseudogene TRBV3-2) with TRBJ1-1; D perhaps matches TRBD1 (6 bases). CDR3 length equals 15 residues. V lost 1 base to trimming and J lost 8 bases, with 17 bases between them. Per the germline V gene, CDR1 is LGHDT and CDR2 is YNNKEL (reference sequence). CDR3 region: CASSQAGARFPEAFF. The CDR3, as DNA: TGTGCCAGCAGCCAAGCAGGGGCCCGTTTCCCGGAAGCTTTCTTT.

The chain is built from TRBV5-1 and TRBJ2-7; 10 nucleotides align to TRBD2. This CDR3 has 14 residues. Trimming at V came to 4 bases and at J to 3 bases, leaving 4 bases not matched to a gene. Looked up from germline, CDR1 is SGHRS and CDR2 is YFSETQ. CDR3 in amino acids: CASSAGLANYEQYF. The CDR3 DNA sequence: TGCGCCAGCAGCGCGGGACTAGCGAACTACGAGCAGTACTTC.

V and J are TRBV29-1 and TRBJ1-2; D ambiguous. This CDR3 has 11 residues. Trimming pared 3 bases from V and 8 bases from J, leaving 10 bases between. Per the germline V gene, CDR1 is SQVTM and CDR2 is ANQGSEA. This CDR3 is CSVEVTRGYTF. CDR3 sequence (DNA): TGCAGCGTTGAGGTCACTCGGGGCTACACCTTC.

Only a few counts were recorded for this clone. V is TRBV19 and J is TRBJ1-6; D unresolved. Trimming removed 7 bases from V and 2 bases from J, with 9 bases in between. The CDR3 totals 14 residues. Germline loops: CDR1 LNHDA, CDR2 SQIVND (reference sequence). The CDR3 here is CASNGGPYNSPLHF. The CDR3 DNA follows: TGTGCCAGTAACGGCGGGCCCTATAATTCACCCCTCCACTTT.

In this sample, this clone turned up once. This chain links TRBV19 with TRBJ1-1; D possibly corresponds to TRBD1 (5 bases). V lost 10 bases to trimming and J lost 1 base, with 16 bases between them. Germline CDR1 LNHDA, CDR2 SQIVND (reference sequence). The CDR3 contains 14 residues. CDR3 in amino acids: CATKIGGRNTEAFF. CDR3 DNA: TGTGCCACTAAAATCGGGGGGAGGAACACTGAAGCTTTCTTT.

DNA for the CDR3: TGCAGCGTGGAGGACAGGGACCGCACAGATACGCAGTATTTT. Protein sequence: CSVEDRDRTDTQYF. This chain connects TRBV29-1 to TRBJ2-3; 8 bases align to TRBD1. The CDR3 is 14 residues long. Trimming at V came to 6 bases and at J to 1 base, leaving 6 bases not matched to a gene. Germline CDR1 SQVTM, CDR2 ANQGSEA.

V and J are TRBV9 and TRBJ2-1, with 11 bases matching TRBD1. This CDR3 region has 15 residues. Germline values: CDR1 SGDLS, CDR2 YYNGEE. V was clipped by 0 bases and J by 7 bases; unmatched bases: 3. The CDR3 region has the DNA TGTGCCAGCAGCGTAGTCGGGACAGGGGGAAATGAGCAGTTCTTC. Translating it yields CASSVVGTGGNEQFF.